This TCR beta chain stems from a study of cytotoxic CD8 clonotypes in ibrutinib-treated CLL. Across the study: Among patients, 24 responded partially and 2 completely; 14 then stayed remitted and approximately twelve progressed after median around 68 months. Study-wide findings and caveats: An increase in clonality occurred at ibrutinib response, followed by a return toward baseline at progression.

Notes on this clone: Antigen: not known.

Per the germline V gene, CDR1 is SQVTM and CDR2 is ANQGSEA. The length of the CDR3 is 11 residues. Trimming took 6 bases from V and 4 from J, leaving 8 bases between them. Some clones are missing from TCRdb's copy, which holds only in-frame ones; the method was immunoSEQ multiplex PCR. The data contain 250,000 to 350,000 clones, approximately 76% of them singletons. This TCR was recovered from a human donor with chronic lymphocytic leukemia. The chain employs TRBV29-1 and TRBJ2-3, with D possibly matching TRBD2 (6 bases). The source material was PBMCs, sampled at disease progression, from a patient treated with ibrutinib. Here the CDR3 DNA reads TGCAGCGTGGGGGGTCCAGATACGCAGTATTTT. Protein: CSVGGPDTQYF.